This TCR beta chain was sequenced in a study of blood T cell repertoires in COVID-19. Study at large: Both acute and convalescent COVID-19 samples were obtained from the United States, Italy and Spain.

Using immunoSEQ multiplex PCR, the repertoire was profiled, and TCRdb retains in-frame clones only, with some absent. Of fewer than 300,000 clones listed, over 75% are singletons. The CDR3 runs to 16 residues. The trim removed 2 bases at V and 2 bases at J, leaving 6 bases unmatched. The germline V gene has CDR1 MNHEY and CDR2 SVGAGI. Adults between about 18 and 95 years of age took part from under 25 US areas. This TCR was sampled from a woman aged 25 to 39 who had recovered from COVID-19. The gene calls are TRBV6-5 and TRBJ2-3; 8 bases align to TRBD2. The sample consisted of PBMCs or T cells enriched from blood (not recorded which). The CDR3 DNA reads as TGTGCCAGCAGTTACGCTGGCGGGAGGAACACAGATACGCAGTATTTT. Its protein is CASSYAGGRNTDTQYF.